This is a list of T cell receptor beta chains from one sample in a study of siplizumab effects on memory and regulatory T cells. Data came from immunoSEQ multiplex PCR; TCRdb stores just in-frame clones and leaves some out. The table records about 56,000 clones, around 98% of them present only once. The material sequenced was naive CD8+ T cells sorted from blood. The origin of the receptors is a human donor in good health. Both conserved end residues are part of each CDR3. A D gene is named only where the DNA matches it firmly. Clone size is stated in some rows and not others, as once, few, many or a class when expanded.

d_gene: TRBD1; len: 15; v_gene: TRBV7-9; j_gene: TRBJ1-2; abundance: NA; CDR3nt: TGTGCCAGCAGCTCTGGCGGCAGGGGGCTTTTCGGCTACACCTTC; CDR3aa: CASSSGGRGLFGYTF
d_gene: NA; len: 14; v_gene: TRBV6-1; j_gene: TRBJ1-4; abundance: NA; CDR3nt: TGTGCCAGCAGCCTCGGGGGGGCTGGTGAAAAACTGTTTTTT; CDR3aa: CASSLGGAGEKLFF
d_gene: NA; len: 14; v_gene: TRBV19; j_gene: TRBJ2-1; abundance: NA; CDR3nt: TGTGCCAGTAGTATAGAGCCCGGCGGCTGGGAGCAGTTCTTC; CDR3aa: CASSIEPGGWEQFF
d_gene: NA; len: 15; v_gene: TRBV29-1; j_gene: TRBJ2-1; abundance: NA; CDR3nt: TGCAGCGTCGACTTTATGACCGGGACCTACAATGAGCAGTTCTTC; CDR3aa: CSVDFMTGTYNEQFF
d_gene: NA; len: 15; v_gene: TRBV7-7; j_gene: TRBJ2-1; abundance: NA; CDR3nt: TGTGCTAGCAGCCCGGCTAGTAGCTCCTACAATGAGCAGTTCTTC; CDR3aa: CASSPASSSYNEQFF
d_gene: TRBD2; len: 15; v_gene: TRBV2; j_gene: TRBJ2-7; abundance: NA; CDR3nt: TGTGCCAGGGGCCCCACTAGCGGGAGGGCCTACGAGCAGTACTTC; CDR3aa: CARGPTSGRAYEQYF
d_gene: NA; len: 12; v_gene: TRBV7-3; j_gene: TRBJ2-1; abundance: NA; CDR3nt: TGTGCCACCTTTACCCGCTTGAGGATCATGATCTTC; CDR3aa: CATFTRLRIMIF
d_gene: TRBD1; len: 15; v_gene: TRBV7-3; j_gene: TRBJ2-7; abundance: NA; CDR3nt: TGTGCCAGCAGCTACCATCGGACAGGTGGGAACGAGCAGTACTTC; CDR3aa: CASSYHRTGGNEQYF
d_gene: NA; len: 13; v_gene: TRBV19; j_gene: TRBJ1-4; abundance: NA; CDR3nt: TGTGCCAGTAGTGAGTTCCCTAATGAAAAACTGTTTTTT; CDR3aa: CASSEFPNEKLFF
d_gene: NA; len: 14; v_gene: TRBV27; j_gene: TRBJ1-5; abundance: NA; CDR3nt: TGTGCCAGCAGTCCGGGACTGAGCAATCAGCCCCAGCATTTT; CDR3aa: CASSPGLSNQPQHF
d_gene: NA; len: 15; v_gene: TRBV13; j_gene: TRBJ1-1; abundance: NA; CDR3nt: TGTGCCAGCAGCTTAGGGACGGGGATGAACACTGAAGCTTTCTTT; CDR3aa: CASSLGTGMNTEAFF
d_gene: NA; len: 15; v_gene: TRBV5-5; j_gene: TRBJ1-2; abundance: NA; CDR3nt: TGTGCCAGCAGCTTCTCTGAGGTCGTCAACTATGGCTACACCTTC; CDR3aa: CASSFSEVVNYGYTF
d_gene: TRBD1; len: 15; v_gene: TRBV11-3; j_gene: TRBJ1-1; abundance: NA; CDR3nt: TGTGCCAGCAGCCCTCGACAGGGGAGGAACACTGAAGCTTTCTTT; CDR3aa: CASSPRQGRNTEAFF
d_gene: TRBD1; len: 16; v_gene: TRBV10-3; j_gene: TRBJ1-1; abundance: NA; CDR3nt: TGTGCCATCAGTGACCCAAGACAGGGATTCAGCACTGAAGCTTTCTTT; CDR3aa: CAISDPRQGFSTEAFF
d_gene: TRBD2; len: 15; v_gene: TRBV9; j_gene: TRBJ2-1; abundance: NA; CDR3nt: TGTGCCAGCAGCGGTGGGACTAGCGGATACAATGAGCAGTTCTTC; CDR3aa: CASSGGTSGYNEQFF
d_gene: NA; len: 16; v_gene: TRBV14; j_gene: TRBJ2-7; abundance: NA; CDR3nt: TGTGCCAGCAGCCAAGATGGAACCGGGAGATCCTACGAGCAGTACTTC; CDR3aa: CASSQDGTGRSYEQYF
d_gene: TRBD2; len: 19; v_gene: TRBV9; j_gene: TRBJ2-3; abundance: NA; CDR3nt: TGTGCCAGCAGCGGAGCTGAAACGCTAGCGGGAGAAAGGACAGATACGCAGTATTTT; CDR3aa: CASSGAETLAGERTDTQYF
d_gene: TRBD1; len: 14; v_gene: TRBV27; j_gene: TRBJ2-7; abundance: NA; CDR3nt: TGTGCCAGCAGCACAGGGGGCATTCCCCGCGAGCAGTACTTC; CDR3aa: CASSTGGIPREQYF
d_gene: TRBD1; len: 15; v_gene: TRBV7-2; j_gene: TRBJ1-5; abundance: NA; CDR3nt: TGTGCCAGCAGCTTTGGGACAGGGGGCAATCAGCCCCAGCATTTT; CDR3aa: CASSFGTGGNQPQHF
d_gene: TRBD1; len: 13; v_gene: TRBV7-9; j_gene: TRBJ2-7; abundance: NA; CDR3nt: TGTGCCAGCAGCCCGGGACAGTCCTACGAGCAGTACTTC; CDR3aa: CASSPGQSYEQYF
d_gene: TRBD2; len: 18; v_gene: TRBV9; j_gene: TRBJ2-1; abundance: once; CDR3nt: TGTGCCAGCAGCGTAGTCCCCGTCGAGAGGGGCGGGAGCAATGAGCAGTTCTTC; CDR3aa: CASSVVPVERGGSNEQFF
d_gene: NA; len: 15; v_gene: TRBV28; j_gene: TRBJ1-2; abundance: NA; CDR3nt: TGTGCCAGCAGCCCCACCCCCTCCGGCGGCTATGGCTACACCTTC; CDR3aa: CASSPTPSGGYGYTF
d_gene: NA; len: 15; v_gene: TRBV14; j_gene: TRBJ1-5; abundance: NA; CDR3nt: TGTGCCAGCAGCCCGTCAGAGGGATCCAATCAGCCCCAGCATTTT; CDR3aa: CASSPSEGSNQPQHF
d_gene: NA; len: 15; v_gene: TRBV2; j_gene: TRBJ2-1; abundance: once; CDR3nt: TGTGCCAGCAGTGCCGACCCGAGCTCCTACAATGAGCAGTTCTTC; CDR3aa: CASSADPSSYNEQFF
d_gene: TRBD1; len: 11; v_gene: TRBV30; j_gene: TRBJ2-7; abundance: NA; CDR3nt: TGTGCCTGGGTTAATACAGGGGTCCCCTCCTTC; CDR3aa: CAWVNTGVPSF
d_gene: TRBD1; len: 13; v_gene: TRBV27; j_gene: TRBJ1-2; abundance: NA; CDR3nt: TGTGCCAGCGCCTCGGGACAGGGGGCTGGCTACACCTTC; CDR3aa: CASASGQGAGYTF
d_gene: NA; len: 15; v_gene: TRBV11-1; j_gene: TRBJ2-1; abundance: NA; CDR3nt: TGTGCCAGCAGCTTAGCTAGGAGCTCCTACAATGAGCAGTTCTTC; CDR3aa: CASSLARSSYNEQFF
d_gene: NA; len: 14; v_gene: TRBV9; j_gene: TRBJ1-1; abundance: NA; CDR3nt: TGTGCCAGCAGCGCGGGACGGATTAACACTGAAGCTTTCTTT; CDR3aa: CASSAGRINTEAFF
d_gene: NA; len: 14; v_gene: TRBV5-4; j_gene: TRBJ2-1; abundance: once; CDR3nt: TGTGCCAGCAGCTTGGAGGGAGATAGGGGTGAGCAGTTCTTC; CDR3aa: CASSLEGDRGEQFF
d_gene: NA; len: 12; v_gene: TRBV12-5; j_gene: TRBJ2-7; abundance: once; CDR3nt: TGTGCTAGTGGTTTGGGCAGCTACGAGCAGTACTTC; CDR3aa: CASGLGSYEQYF
d_gene: TRBD1; len: 14; v_gene: TRBV28; j_gene: TRBJ1-2; abundance: NA; CDR3nt: TGTGCCAGCAGTAGGGAGGGACAGGTTGGGGGCTACACCTTC; CDR3aa: CASSREGQVGGYTF
d_gene: TRBD1; len: 15; v_gene: TRBV9; j_gene: TRBJ1-4; abundance: NA; CDR3nt: TGTGCCAGCAGCGTAGCCGGGACAGGGAATGAAAAACTGTTTTTT; CDR3aa: CASSVAGTGNEKLFF
d_gene: NA; len: 16; v_gene: TRBV30; j_gene: TRBJ1-5; abundance: NA; CDR3nt: TGTGCCTGGAGTGGGGGGCAGGGGTCCGGCAATCAGCCCCAGCATTTT; CDR3aa: CAWSGGQGSGNQPQHF
d_gene: NA; len: 14; v_gene: TRBV6-1; j_gene: TRBJ2-3; abundance: NA; CDR3nt: TGTGCCAGCAGTGGACAGGAGAACACAGATACGCAGTATTTT; CDR3aa: CASSGQENTDTQYF
d_gene: NA; len: 16; v_gene: TRBV5-6; j_gene: TRBJ2-7; abundance: NA; CDR3nt: TGTGCCAGCAGCTTGACGTGGGGGGGCCCAAGGAACGAGCAGTACTTC; CDR3aa: CASSLTWGGPRNEQYF
d_gene: TRBD2; len: 14; v_gene: TRBV7-2; j_gene: TRBJ2-7; abundance: NA; CDR3nt: TGTGCCAGCAGCTTCGGGACTAGCGGATACGAGCAGTACTTC; CDR3aa: CASSFGTSGYEQYF
d_gene: NA; len: 15; v_gene: TRBV28; j_gene: TRBJ1-1; abundance: NA; CDR3nt: TGTGCCAGCAGTAACTGGGGTGAGGGGAGGACTGAAGCTTTCTTT; CDR3aa: CASSNWGEGRTEAFF
d_gene: TRBD2; len: 16; v_gene: TRBV13; j_gene: TRBJ2-2; abundance: NA; CDR3nt: TGTGCCAGCAGCCCCGGGACTAGCGGGGACACCGGGGAGCTGTTTTTT; CDR3aa: CASSPGTSGDTGELFF
d_gene: TRBD1; len: 14; v_gene: TRBV7-8; j_gene: TRBJ2-7; abundance: NA; CDR3nt: TGTGCCAGCAGCTTAACGACAGGGGCCCACGAGCAGTACTTC; CDR3aa: CASSLTTGAHEQYF
d_gene: NA; len: 12; v_gene: TRBV28; j_gene: TRBJ2-3; abundance: NA; CDR3nt: TGTGCCAGCAGGGACAGCCTAGATACGCAGTATTTT; CDR3aa: CASRDSLDTQYF
d_gene: NA; len: 14; v_gene: TRBV6-5; j_gene: TRBJ2-5; abundance: NA; CDR3nt: TGTGCCAGCAGCCCCTCAGGGATCCAAGAGACCCAGTACTTC; CDR3aa: CASSPSGIQETQYF
d_gene: TRBD2; len: 19; v_gene: TRBV2; j_gene: TRBJ2-3; abundance: NA; CDR3nt: TGTGCCAGCAGTGAAGACTGGGCACCGGAGCGGGAGGGCTCAGATACGCAGTATTTT; CDR3aa: CASSEDWAPEREGSDTQYF